This T cell receptor beta chain was retrieved from a study of beta chain features in type 1 diabetes. Overall study context: No age, gender or cell yield differences were seen between patients and healthy donors. Study results and limitations: Moderate but significant shortening of TCRB CDR3s was recorded in all four CD4+ subsets from Type 1 diabetes patients.

The authors sorted CD4+ naive, central memory, regulatory and stem cell-like memory cells via CD45RO/CCR7/CD25/CD127/CD95/CD27. Turning to this clone: Its matching antigen is unknown.

All of the isolated RNA was reverse transcribed, so expressed TCRB transcripts were sequenced. Clones were read by immunoSEQ multiplex PCR, and TCRdb kept only the in-frame ones, dropping some. Of roughly 230,000 clones in the sample, roughly a tenth were seen once. This CDR3 comprises 16 residues. The V gene's germline CDR1 is SGHNT and CDR2 YENEEA. The V segment lost 1 base and the J segment 4 bases; nucleotides outside the gene matches: 5. The sample was naive CD4+ T cells from blood. This chain uses TRBV11-3 with TRBJ2-1; 9 bases fit TRBD2. The TCR sequence derives from a man aged 25 to 40 with type 1 diabetes. The CDR3 bases are TGTGCCAGCAGCTTAGGTGGTAGCGGGGGTTACAATGAGCAGTTCTTC. It translates to CASSLGGSGGYNEQFF.